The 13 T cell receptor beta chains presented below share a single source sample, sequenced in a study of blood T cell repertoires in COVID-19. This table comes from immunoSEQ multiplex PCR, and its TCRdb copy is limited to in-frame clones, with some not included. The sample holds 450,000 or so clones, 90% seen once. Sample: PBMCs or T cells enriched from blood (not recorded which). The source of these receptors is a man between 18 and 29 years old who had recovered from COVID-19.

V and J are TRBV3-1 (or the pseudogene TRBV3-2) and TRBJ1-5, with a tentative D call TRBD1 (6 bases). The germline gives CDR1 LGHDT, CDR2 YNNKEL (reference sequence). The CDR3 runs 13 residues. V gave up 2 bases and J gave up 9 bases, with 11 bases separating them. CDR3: CASSQPGDRPQHF. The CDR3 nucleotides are TGTGCCAGCAGCCAACCAGGGGATAGGCCCCAGCATTTT.

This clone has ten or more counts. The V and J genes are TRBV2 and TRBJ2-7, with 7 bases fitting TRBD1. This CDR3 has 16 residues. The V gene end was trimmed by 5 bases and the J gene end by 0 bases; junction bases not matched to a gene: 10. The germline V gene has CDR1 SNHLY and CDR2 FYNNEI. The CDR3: CASSPIGGLSSYEQYF. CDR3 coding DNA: TGTGCCAGCAGTCCAATAGGGGGCCTGAGCTCCTACGAGCAGTACTTC.

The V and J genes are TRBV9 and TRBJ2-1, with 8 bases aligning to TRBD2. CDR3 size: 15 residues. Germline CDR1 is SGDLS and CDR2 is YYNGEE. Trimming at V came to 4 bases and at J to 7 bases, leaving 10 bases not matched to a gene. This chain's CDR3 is CASSPGGLARNEQFF. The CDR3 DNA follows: TGTGCCAGCAGCCCGGGAGGACTAGCTAGAAATGAGCAGTTCTTC.

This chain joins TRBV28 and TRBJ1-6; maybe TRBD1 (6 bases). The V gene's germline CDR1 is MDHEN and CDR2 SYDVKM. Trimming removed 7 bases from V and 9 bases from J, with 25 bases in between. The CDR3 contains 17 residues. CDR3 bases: TGTGCCAGCACCACCGCCCCTTGGACAGTCTCTACTTCACCCCTCCACTTT. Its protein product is CASTTAPWTVSTSPLHF.

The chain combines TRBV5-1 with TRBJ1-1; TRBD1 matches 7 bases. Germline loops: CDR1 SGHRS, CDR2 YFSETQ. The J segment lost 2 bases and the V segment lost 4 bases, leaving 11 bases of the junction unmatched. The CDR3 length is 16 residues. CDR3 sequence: CASSPGGSRGNTEAFF. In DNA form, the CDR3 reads TGCGCCAGCAGCCCAGGGGGGTCCAGGGGAAACACTGAAGCTTTCTTT.

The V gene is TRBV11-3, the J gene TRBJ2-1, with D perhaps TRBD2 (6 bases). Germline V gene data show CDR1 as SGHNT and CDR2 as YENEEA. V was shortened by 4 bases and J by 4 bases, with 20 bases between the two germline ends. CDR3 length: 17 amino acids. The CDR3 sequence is CASSSPLGGSGYNEQFF. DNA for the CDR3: TGTGCCAGCAGCTCGCCCCTGGGAGGTAGCGGATACAATGAGCAGTTCTTC.

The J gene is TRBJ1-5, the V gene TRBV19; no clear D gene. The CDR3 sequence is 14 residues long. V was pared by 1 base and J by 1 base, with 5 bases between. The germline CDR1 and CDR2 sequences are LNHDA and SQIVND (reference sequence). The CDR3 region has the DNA TGTGCCAGTAGTATAGTCGGGAGCAATCAGCCCCAGCATTTT. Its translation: CASSIVGSNQPQHF.

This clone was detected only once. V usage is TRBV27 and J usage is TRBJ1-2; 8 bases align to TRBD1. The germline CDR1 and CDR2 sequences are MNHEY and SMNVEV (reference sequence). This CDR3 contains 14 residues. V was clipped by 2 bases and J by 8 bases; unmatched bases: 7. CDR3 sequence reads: CASSLTRGQAGYTF. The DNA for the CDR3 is TGTGCCAGCAGTTTAACCAGGGGGCAGGCGGGCTACACCTTC.

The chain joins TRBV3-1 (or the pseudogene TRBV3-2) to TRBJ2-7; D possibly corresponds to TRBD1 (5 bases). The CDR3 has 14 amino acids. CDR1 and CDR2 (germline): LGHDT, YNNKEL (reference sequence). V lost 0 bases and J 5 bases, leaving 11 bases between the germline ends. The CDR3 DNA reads TGTGCCAGCAGCCAAGAATTTCGCAGGGACGAGCAGTACTTC. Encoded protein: CASSQEFRRDEQYF.

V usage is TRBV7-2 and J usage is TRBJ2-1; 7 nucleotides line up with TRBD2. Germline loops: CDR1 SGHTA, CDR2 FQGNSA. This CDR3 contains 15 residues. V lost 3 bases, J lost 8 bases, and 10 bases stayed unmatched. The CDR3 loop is CASSFRAGIPHEQFF. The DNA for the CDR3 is TGTGCCAGCAGCTTCCGAGCGGGGATCCCCCATGAGCAGTTCTTC.

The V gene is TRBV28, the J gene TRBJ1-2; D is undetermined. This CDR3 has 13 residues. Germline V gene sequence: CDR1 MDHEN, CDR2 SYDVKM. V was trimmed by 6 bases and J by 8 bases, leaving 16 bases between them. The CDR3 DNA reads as TGTGCCAGCAGGCGCCCTTCGGACTTCGGCTACACCTTC. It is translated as CASRRPSDFGYTF.

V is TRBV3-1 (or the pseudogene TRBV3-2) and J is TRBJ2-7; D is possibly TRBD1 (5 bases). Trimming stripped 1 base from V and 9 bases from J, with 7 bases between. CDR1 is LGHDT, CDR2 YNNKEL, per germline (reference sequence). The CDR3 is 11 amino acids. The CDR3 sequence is CASSQGQGQYF. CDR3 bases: TGTGCCAGCAGCCAAGGGCAGGGGCAGTACTTC.

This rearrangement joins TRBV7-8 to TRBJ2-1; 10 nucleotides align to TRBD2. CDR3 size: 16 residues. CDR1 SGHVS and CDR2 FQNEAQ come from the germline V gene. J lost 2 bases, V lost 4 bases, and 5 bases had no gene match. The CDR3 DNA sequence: TGTGCCAGCAGCTCGATTAGCGGGGGGCCCTACAATGAGCAGTTCTTC. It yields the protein CASSSISGGPYNEQFF.